This T cell receptor beta chain was sequenced during a study of shared clonotypes between healthy human individuals. Study as a whole: Per donor, CD8 memory used one plate, CD8 naive used two, CD4 memory used three and CD4 naive used three.

The naive CD8 population came from CD45RO-negative cells selected for CCR7, without terminally differentiated effector memory CD45RA+ cells. Only in-frame clones appear in the TCRdb table, and some are missing; sequencing was by immunoSEQ multiplex PCR. Of about 610,000 clones in the sample, 96% are singletons; the top ten hold more than 0.085%. The CDR3 spans 13 residues. CDR1 is GTSNPN, CDR2 SVGIG, per germline (reference sequence). Losses at the gene ends were 2 bases for V and 6 bases for J; bases not matched to a gene: 4. General study findings and limits: Generation probabilities of non-shared clonotypes were lower (relative to those shared by all four donors).

Concerning this clone: Antigen unknown.

The sequenced material came from naive CD8+ T cells sorted from blood. The TCR comes from a woman in her 30s in good health. This chain links TRBV30 with TRBJ1-1; TRBD1 matches at 9 bases. CDR3 bases: TGTGCCTGGAGTTCGGACAGGGGACCTGAAGCTTTCTTT. This encodes CAWSSDRGPEAFF. Full variable domain (missing parts from reference TRBV30 and TRBJ1-1): SQTIHQWPATLVQPVGSPLSLECTVEGTSNPNLYWYRQAAGRGLQLLFYSVGIGQISSEVPQNLSASRPQDRQFILSSKKLLLSDSGFYLCAWSSDRGPEAFFGQGTRLTVV.